The source of this T cell receptor beta chain is a study of immune aging and cytomegalovirus after organ transplant. Described time point: five sample-tagged time points from pre-transplant (day -1) to day 368 post-transplant, pooled. CMV-responsive CD8+CD137+ and CD4+CD154+ T cells were sorted. Libraries came from microwell single-cell capture using BD Rhapsody targeted mRNA and AbSeq reagents. Via MiXCR, TCRdb re-called the single-cell sequencing reads, giving one row per CDR3 protein. The data hold fewer than 25,000 distinct CDR3 sequences, with roughly a third observed a single time. About this clonotype: Its target is unknown.

Germline CDR1 is MNHEY and CDR2 is SVGAGI. The CDR3 totals 16 residues. V lost 6 bases and J lost 4; bases outside the gene matches: 9. This chain connects TRBV6-5 to TRBJ2-2; 9 bases are a match to TRBD2. The TCR was taken from a female donor who had a heart transplant and CMV viremia. The specimen comprised CMV peptide-activated CD4+ and CD8+ T cells sorted from blood, sampled at five time points, pooled. Subset here: sorted CD8+CD137+ and CD4+CD154+ T cells after 12 h CMV IE-1 peptide stimulation. CDR3 amino acids: CASRFSGGRVTGELFF. In nucleotides, the CDR3 is TGTGCCAGCAGATTTAGCGGGGGCCGCGTCACCGGGGAGCTGTTTTTT.